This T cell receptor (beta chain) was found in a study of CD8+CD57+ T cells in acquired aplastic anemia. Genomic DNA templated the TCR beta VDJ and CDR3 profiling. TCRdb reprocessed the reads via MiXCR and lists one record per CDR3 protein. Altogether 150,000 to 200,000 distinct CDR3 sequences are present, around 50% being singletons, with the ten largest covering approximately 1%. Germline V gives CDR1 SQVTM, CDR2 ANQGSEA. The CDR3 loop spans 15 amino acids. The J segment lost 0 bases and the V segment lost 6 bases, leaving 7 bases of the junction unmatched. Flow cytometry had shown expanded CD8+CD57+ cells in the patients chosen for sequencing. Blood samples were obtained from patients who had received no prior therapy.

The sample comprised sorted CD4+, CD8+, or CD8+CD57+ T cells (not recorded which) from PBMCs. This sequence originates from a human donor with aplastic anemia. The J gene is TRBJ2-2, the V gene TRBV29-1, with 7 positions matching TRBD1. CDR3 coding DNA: TGCAGCGTGACTGGACAGGCATCGAACACCGGGGAGCTGTTTTTT. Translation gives CSVTGQASNTGELFF.